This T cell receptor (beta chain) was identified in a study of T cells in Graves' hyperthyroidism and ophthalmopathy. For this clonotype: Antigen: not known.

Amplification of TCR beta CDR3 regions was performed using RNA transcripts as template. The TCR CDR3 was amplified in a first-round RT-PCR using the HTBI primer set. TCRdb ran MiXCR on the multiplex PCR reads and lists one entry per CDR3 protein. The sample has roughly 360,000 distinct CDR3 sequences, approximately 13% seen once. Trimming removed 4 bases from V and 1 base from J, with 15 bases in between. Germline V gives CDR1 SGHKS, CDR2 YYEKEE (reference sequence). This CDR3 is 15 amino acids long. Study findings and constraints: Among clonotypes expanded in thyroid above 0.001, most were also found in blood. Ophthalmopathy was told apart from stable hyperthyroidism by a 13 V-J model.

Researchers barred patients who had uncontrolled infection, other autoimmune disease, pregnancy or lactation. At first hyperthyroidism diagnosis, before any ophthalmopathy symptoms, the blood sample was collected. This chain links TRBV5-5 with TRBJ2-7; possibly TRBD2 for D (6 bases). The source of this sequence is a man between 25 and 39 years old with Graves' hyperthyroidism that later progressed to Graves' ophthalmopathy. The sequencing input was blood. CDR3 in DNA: TGTGCCAGCAGCCAGACCGGGACTGAGTCCTACGAGCAGTACTTC. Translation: CASSQTGTESYEQYF.